This paragraph reports one T cell receptor (beta chain). PCR used 60 Vbeta primers and 13 Jbeta primers. TCRdb's table, derived via immunoSEQ multiplex PCR, lists solely in-frame clones and lacks some. The sample includes 200,000 to 300,000 clones, roughly 86% of them seen just once. These data come from a study of cytomegalovirus exposure and HLA in healthy donors. This CDR3 has 14 residues. CDR1 and CDR2 from the germline V gene are GTSNPN and SVGIG (reference sequence). Unmatched junction bases numbered 4, after V lost 2 bases and J lost 5 bases. The TCR originated in a woman in her thirties or forties in good health and CMV-seropositive. This chain uses TRBV30 with TRBJ1-5, with 9 bases aligning to TRBD1. The sample consisted of PBMCs. The DNA of the CDR3 is TGTGCCTGGAGTCAGGACAGGGGACATCAGCCCCAGCATTTT. It is translated as CAWSQDRGHQPQHF.